The 25 T cell receptor beta chains given below trace back to one sample, sequenced in a study of T cell responses to AZD1222 COVID-19 vaccine. Produced via immunoSEQ multiplex PCR; TCRdb's table is partial and in-frame only. In the table there are about 150,000 clones, 90% of which are singletons. Source: peripheral blood, taken on day 0 of AZD1222 vaccination. These TCRs come from an adult in good health.

The chain links TRBV18 to TRBJ1-6, with D possibly matching TRBD1 (5 bases). The CDR3 sequence is 16 residues long. The V end was cut by 0 bases, the J end by 5 bases, with 11 bases between. Germline assignment: CDR1 KGHSH and CDR2 LQKENI. CDR3 protein: CASSPPLRGNNSPLHF. DNA of the CDR3: TGTGCCAGCTCACCACCGTTGAGGGGAAATAATTCACCCCTCCACTTT.

The chain combines TRBV7-2 with TRBJ2-7, with D tentatively TRBD1 (5 bases). Germline loops: CDR1 SGHTA, CDR2 FQGNSA. There are 17 residues in the CDR3. The V end was cut by 1 base, the J end by 4 bases, with 20 bases between. The CDR3 spells CASSLGRSRGQTYEQYF. The CDR3 nucleotides are TGTGCCAGCAGCTTAGGTAGGAGTAGGGGTCAGACGTACGAGCAGTACTTC.

This chain uses TRBV9 with TRBJ1-6; D uncertain. The V end was cut by 6 bases, the J end by 7 bases, with 11 bases between. The germline gives CDR1 SGDLS, CDR2 YYNGEE. The CDR3 is 13 amino acids. The CDR3 DNA reads TGTGCCAGCACACCGGGTAGCAATTCACCCCTCCACTTT. Encoded protein: CASTPGSNSPLHF.

This chain uses TRBV6-2 or TRBV6-3 with TRBJ2-7; D call uncertain. Trimming took 2 bases from V and 6 from J, leaving 11 bases between them. CDR3 length: 13 residues. Germline CDR1 reads MNHEY; CDR2 reads SVGEGT. CDR3 nucleotides: TGTGCCAGCAGTTACATAGACGGGCTCGAGCAGTACTTC. This sequence encodes CASSYIDGLEQYF.

This clone was counted once. The chain joins TRBV9 to TRBJ2-4, with D perhaps matching TRBD1 (5 bases). Germline lookup yields CDR1 SGDLS and CDR2 YYNGEE. The CDR3 is 14 amino acids. The germline V and J ends were trimmed by 5 bases and 3 bases, with 12 bases remaining between them. CDR3 coding DNA: TGTGCCAGCAGTTCAGGGAAGGGCAAAAACATTCAGTACTTC. It encodes CASSSGKGKNIQYF.

The chain links TRBV19 to TRBJ1-1, with 10 bases that match TRBD1. Germline trimming cut 5 bases from V and 2 bases from J; bases unmatched to any gene: 8. This CDR3 is built from 16 residues. CDR1 and CDR2 from the germline V gene are LNHDA and SQIVND (reference sequence). The CDR3 spells CASSALDRGLNTEAFF. CDR3 coding DNA: TGTGCCAGTAGTGCCCTTGACAGGGGGCTTAACACTGAAGCTTTCTTT.

The J gene is TRBJ1-1, the V gene TRBV6-1, with unresolved D. This CDR3 comprises 13 residues. V lost 6 bases and J lost 2, with 10 bases in between. Germline-derived CDR1 and CDR2 are MNHNS and SASEGT. Here the CDR3 reads CASSWTVNTEAFF. CDR3 DNA sequence: TGTGCCAGCAGCTGGACGGTCAACACTGAAGCTTTCTTT.

This sequence joins TRBV7-2 and TRBJ1-1; possible D gene TRBD1, 6 bases. Trimming pared 2 bases from V and 1 base from J, leaving 8 bases between. This CDR3 spans 14 amino acids. The germline V gene has CDR1 SGHTA and CDR2 FQGNSA. Here the CDR3 DNA reads TGTGCCAGCAGCTTACAACAGGGGAACACTGAAGCTTTCTTT. Encoded protein: CASSLQQGNTEAFF. The full variable domain, its missing parts supplied by reference TRBV7-2 and TRBJ1-1, is GAGVSQSPSNKVTEKGKDVELRCDPISGHTALYWYRQSLGQGLEFLIYFQGNSAPDKSGLPSDRFSAERTGGSVSTLTIQRTQQEDSAVYLCASSLQQGNTEAFFGQGTRLTVV.

In this sample, this clone turned up a few times. This chain uses TRBV4-1 with TRBJ2-5; unclear D gene. V shed 7 bases and J shed 2 bases, with 11 bases lying between them. This CDR3 comprises 13 residues. From germline, CDR1 is MGHRA and CDR2 YSYEKL. The CDR3, as DNA: TGCGCCAGCACCTCGGACGCACAAGAGACCCAGTACTTC. Amino acids: CASTSDAQETQYF.

This clone was seen just once. The chain joins TRBV19 to TRBJ2-3, with D maybe TRBD1 (6 bases). From germline, CDR1 is LNHDA and CDR2 SQIVND (reference sequence). The CDR3 length is 14 residues. Trimming took 3 bases from V and 6 from J, leaving 13 bases between them. CDR3 bases: TGTGCCAGTAGTATTACGGACAGCCAGGATACGCAGTATTTT. It translates to CASSITDSQDTQYF. Full variable domain (missing parts from reference TRBV19 and TRBJ2-3): DGGITQSPKYLFRKEGQNVTLSCEQNLNHDAMYWYRQDPGQGLRLIYYSQIVNDFQKGDIAEGYSVSREKKESFPLTVTSAQKNPTAFYLCASSITDSQDTQYFGPGTRLTVL.

J is TRBJ1-4 and V is TRBV7-2, with D tentatively TRBD1 (5 bases). V shed 4 bases and J shed 7 bases, with 13 bases lying between them. Germline CDR1 reads SGHTA; CDR2 reads FQGNSA. This CDR3 has 14 amino acids. The CDR3 region is CASSSRRQGEKLFF. CDR3 DNA sequence: TGTGCCAGCAGCTCCCGACGGCAGGGTGAAAAACTGTTTTTT.

This sequence joins TRBV12-3 or TRBV12-4 and TRBJ1-1; no clear D. The CDR3 is 13 amino acids. The germline V and J ends were trimmed by 3 bases and 2 bases, with 7 bases remaining between them. CDR3 nucleotides: TGTGCCAGCAGTTTGGACGGCAACACTGAAGCTTTCTTT. Protein sequence: CASSLDGNTEAFF.

The CDR3 coding sequence is TGTGCCACCAGGGGAGTCCACAATGAGCAGTTCTTC. Residues: CATRGVHNEQFF. The chain couples TRBV7-2 to TRBJ2-1, with D possibly being TRBD1 (6 bases). The CDR3 totals 12 residues. Trimming took off 10 bases at V and 5 bases at J, with 12 bases between the two ends. Looked up from germline, CDR1 is SGHTA and CDR2 is FQGNSA.

The V gene is TRBV5-4, the J gene TRBJ2-7; D is perhaps TRBD2 (6 bases). The CDR3 length is 15 residues. The ends were cut back, 2 bases at V and 0 bases at J, with 12 bases in the middle. The germline V gene has CDR1 SGHNT and CDR2 YYREEE (reference sequence). The CDR3 reads CASSLAGASSYEQYF. The CDR3 coding sequence is TGTGCCAGCAGCTTAGCGGGTGCTAGCTCCTACGAGCAGTACTTC. The full variable domain, with the rest looked up from reference TRBV5-4 and TRBJ2-7, is ETGVTQSPTHLIKTRGQQVTLRCSSQSGHNTVSWYQQALGQGPQFIFQYYREEENGRGNFPPRFSGLQFPNYSSELNVNALELDDSALYLCASSLAGASSYEQYFGPGTRLTVT.

This chain links TRBV14 with TRBJ1-1; D remains unclear. This CDR3 has 17 residues. The germline gives CDR1 SGHDN, CDR2 FVKESK. Trimming left V 0 bases short and J 0 bases short, with 14 bases between. CDR3: CASSQDWIGSLNTEAFF. CDR3 DNA: TGTGCCAGCAGCCAAGATTGGATTGGCAGCTTGAACACTGAAGCTTTCTTT.

This clone was picked up one time. The CDR3 protein is CASSLDYGYTF. In DNA form, the CDR3 reads TGTGCCAGCAGTTTAGACTATGGCTACACCTTC. The chain has TRBV12-3 or TRBV12-4 and TRBJ1-2, with D unclear. V was trimmed by 1 base and J by 3 bases, leaving 0 bases between them. The CDR3 loop spans 11 amino acids.

The V and J genes are TRBV29-1 and TRBJ1-3; D is unclear. CDR3 size: 12 residues. Trimming left V 4 bases short and J 1 base short, with 5 bases between. CDR1 SQVTM and CDR2 ANQGSEA come from the germline V gene. The CDR3, as DNA: TGCAGCGTTGGGCAGTCTGGAAACACCATATATTTT. Translated, it gives CSVGQSGNTIYF.

Comment on this clone: The sample contains more than one DNA sequence encoding this CDR3. The genes are TRBV28 and TRBJ1-5; the D gene is possibly TRBD1 (5 bases). From germline, CDR1 is MDHEN and CDR2 SYDVKM. V was pared by 3 bases and J by 4 bases, with 10 bases between. The CDR3 has 14 amino acids. CDR3 region: CASSLGTGNQPQHF. The CDR3 DNA is TGTGCCAGCAGTTTGGGGACGGGTAATCAGCCCCAGCATTTT.

Regarding this clone: Since the CDR3 does not end with the conserved phenylalanine or tryptophan, this likely comes from a read error. The DNA is omitted, as the CDR3 cannot be located on it reliably, and the CDR3 follows TCRdb's listing. V gene TRBV19 combines with J gene TRBJ2-4; the table's D gene call, TRBD2, was not cross checked with the DNA. The CDR3 length equals 8 residues, ends included. Germline loops: CDR1 LNHDA, CDR2 SQIVND (reference sequence). The CDR3 region is CASRTGEI.

The chain couples TRBV25-1 to TRBJ2-1; D possibly corresponds to TRBD2 (6 bases). CDR3 length: 15 residues. Germline loops: CDR1 MGHDK, CDR2 SYGVNS. The V and J ends lost 6 bases and 7 bases respectively, with 19 bases between them. The CDR3 nucleotides read TGTGCCAGCAGCCAAGGAGGGCACGGGTCAAATGAGCAGTTCTTC. Protein: CASSQGGHGSNEQFF.

The CDR3 is CASSLIAFGIAGVSYNEQFF. Here the CDR3 DNA reads TGTGCCAGCAGCTTAATAGCCTTCGGCATAGCGGGAGTAAGCTACAATGAGCAGTTCTTC. V and J are TRBV7-3 and TRBJ2-1, with TRBD2 matching over 9 bases. V shed 1 base and J 3 bases; nucleotides not matched to a gene: 16. Germline lookup yields CDR1 SGHTA and CDR2 FQGTGA. The CDR3 is 20 amino acids.

This clone was picked up one time. The rearrangement uses TRBV28 and TRBJ1-1, with TRBD1 matching 10 bases. Germline V gene data show CDR1 as MDHEN and CDR2 as SYDVKM. Trimming removed 6 bases from V and 4 bases from J; junction bases left unmatched: 11. The CDR3 consists of 16 residues. The CDR3 nucleotides read TGTGCCAGCAGCCTCGGACAGGGGGTGGTTGGCACTGAAGCTTTCTTT. This translates into CASSLGQGVVGTEAFF. The full variable domain, with the rest looked up from reference TRBV28 and TRBJ1-1, is DVKVTQSSRYLVKRTGEKVFLECVQDMDHENMFWYRQDPGLGLRLIYFSYDVKMKEKGDIPEGYSVSREKKERFSLILESASTNQTSMYLCASSLGQGVVGTEAFFGQGTRLTVV.

In DNA form, the CDR3 reads TGTGCCAGCAGCTTAGACAGGGGGGAGGGGAATGAAAAACTGTTTTTT. Translating gives CASSLDRGEGNEKLFF. The chain is built from TRBV7-2 and TRBJ1-4, with 8 positions matching TRBD1. CDR3 size: 16 residues. V gave up 1 base and J gave up 5 bases; unmatched junction bases: 6. Germline V gene lookup returns CDR1 SGHTA and CDR2 FQGNSA.

The chain combines TRBV10-3 with TRBJ2-1; 14 nucleotides line up with TRBD2. Looked up from germline, CDR1 is ENHRY and CDR2 is SYGVKD. The CDR3 runs 13 residues. V shed 10 bases and J 8 bases; nucleotides not matched to a gene: 4. The chain's CDR3 is CASGLAGGDEQFF. CDR3 bases: TGTGCCAGCGGACTAGCGGGGGGAGATGAGCAGTTCTTC.

The chain is built from TRBV11-2 and TRBJ1-1; 9 bases map to TRBD1. This CDR3 comprises 18 residues. Germline V lookup: CDR1 SGHAT, CDR2 FQNNGV. After removal of 4 bases from V and 2 bases from J, the junction contained 14 bases not matched to a gene. CDR3 sequence (DNA): TGTGCCAGCAGCTGGACCATCCGGGACAGGGTCATCAACACTGAAGCTTTCTTT. Protein sequence: CASSWTIRDRVINTEAFF.